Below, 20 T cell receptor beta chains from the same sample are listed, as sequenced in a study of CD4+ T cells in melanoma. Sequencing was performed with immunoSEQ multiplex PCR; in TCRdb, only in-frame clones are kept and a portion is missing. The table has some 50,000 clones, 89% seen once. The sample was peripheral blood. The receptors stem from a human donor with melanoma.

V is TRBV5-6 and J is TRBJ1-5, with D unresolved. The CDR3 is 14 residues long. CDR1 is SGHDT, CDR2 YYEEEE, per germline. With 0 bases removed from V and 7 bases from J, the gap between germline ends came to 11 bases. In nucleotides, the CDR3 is TGTGCCAGCAGCTTGGGTGGCAGGTTCCAGCCCCAGCATTTT. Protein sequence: CASSLGGRFQPQHF.

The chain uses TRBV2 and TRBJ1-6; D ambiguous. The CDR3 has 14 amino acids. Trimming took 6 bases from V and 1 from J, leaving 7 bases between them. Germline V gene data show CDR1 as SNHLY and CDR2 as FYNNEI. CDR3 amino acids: CASSPGSYNSPLHF. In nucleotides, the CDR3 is TGTGCCAGCAGCCCGGGATCCTATAATTCACCCCTCCACTTT. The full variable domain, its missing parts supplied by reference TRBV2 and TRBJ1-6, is EPEVTQTPSHQVTQMGQEVILRCVPISNHLYFYWYRQILGQKVEFLVSFYNNEISEKSEIFDDQFSVERPDGSNFTLKIRSTKLEDSAMYFCASSPGSYNSPLHFGNGTRLTVT.

The CDR3 protein is CASSQDGGGGDQPQHF. CDR3 sequence (DNA): TGTGCCAGCAGCCAAGATGGGGGTGGAGGGGATCAGCCCCAGCATTTT. The chain couples TRBV5-8 to TRBJ1-5, with D tentatively TRBD1 (5 bases). Germline V CDR1 and CDR2: SGHTS, YDEGEE. V lost 4 bases and J 5 bases, leaving 19 bases between the germline ends. The CDR3 loop spans 16 amino acids.

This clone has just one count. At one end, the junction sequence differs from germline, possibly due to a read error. CDR3 in amino acids: CASSQARTAYEQYF. The DNA for the CDR3 is TGTGCCAGCAGTCAAGCCCGGACAGCCTACGAGCAGTACTTC. The chain is built from TRBV6-1 and TRBJ2-7; D is possibly TRBD1 (6 bases). In germline, CDR1 is MNHNS, CDR2 SASEGT. This CDR3 is built from 14 residues.

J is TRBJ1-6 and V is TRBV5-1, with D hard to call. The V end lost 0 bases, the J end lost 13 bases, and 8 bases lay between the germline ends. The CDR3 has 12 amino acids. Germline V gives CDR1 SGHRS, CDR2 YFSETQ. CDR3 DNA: TGCGCCAGCAGCTTGGCCGGGCTCCCCCTCCACTTT. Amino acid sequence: CASSLAGLPLHF. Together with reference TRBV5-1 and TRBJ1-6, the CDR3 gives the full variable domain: KAGVTQTPRYLIKTRGQQVTLSCSPISGHRSVSWYQQTPGQGLQFLFEYFSETQRNKGNFPGRFSGRQFSNSRSEMNVSTLELGDSALYLCASSLAGLPLHFGNGTRLTVT.

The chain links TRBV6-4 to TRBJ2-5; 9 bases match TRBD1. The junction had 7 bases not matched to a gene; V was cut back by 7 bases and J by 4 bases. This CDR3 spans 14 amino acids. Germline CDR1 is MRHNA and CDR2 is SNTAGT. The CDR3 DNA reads TGTGCCAGCAACAGGGACAGGGAAGGAGAGACCCAGTACTTC. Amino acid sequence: CASNRDREGETQYF.

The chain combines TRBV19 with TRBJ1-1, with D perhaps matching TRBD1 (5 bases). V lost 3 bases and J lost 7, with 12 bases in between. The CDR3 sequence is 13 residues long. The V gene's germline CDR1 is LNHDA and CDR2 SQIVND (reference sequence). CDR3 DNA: TGTGCCAGTAGTATCGCGGGACGGTATGAAGCTTTCTTT. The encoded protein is CASSIAGRYEAFF.

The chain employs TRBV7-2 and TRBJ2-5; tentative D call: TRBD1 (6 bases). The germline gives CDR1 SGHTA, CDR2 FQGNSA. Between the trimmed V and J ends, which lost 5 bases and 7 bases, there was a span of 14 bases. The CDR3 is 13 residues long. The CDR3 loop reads CASSEGGLATQYF. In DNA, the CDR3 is TGTGCCAGCAGCGAAGGGGGTTTGGCGACCCAGTACTTC.

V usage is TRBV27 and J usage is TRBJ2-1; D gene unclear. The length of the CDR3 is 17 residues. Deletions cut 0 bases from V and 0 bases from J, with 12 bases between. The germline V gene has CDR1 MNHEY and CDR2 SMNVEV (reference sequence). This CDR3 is CASSLSNPISSYNEQFF. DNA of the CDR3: TGTGCCAGCAGTTTATCTAACCCCATCAGCTCCTACAATGAGCAGTTCTTC.

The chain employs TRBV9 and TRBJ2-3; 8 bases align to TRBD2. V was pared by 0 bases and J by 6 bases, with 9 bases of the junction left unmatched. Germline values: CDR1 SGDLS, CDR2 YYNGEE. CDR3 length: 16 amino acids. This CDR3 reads CASSVGPGGIKDTQYF. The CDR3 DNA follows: TGTGCCAGCAGCGTAGGACCGGGGGGGATAAAGGATACGCAGTATTTT.

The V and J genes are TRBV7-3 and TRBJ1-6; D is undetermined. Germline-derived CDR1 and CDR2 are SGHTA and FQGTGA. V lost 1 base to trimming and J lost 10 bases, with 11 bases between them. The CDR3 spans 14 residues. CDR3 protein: CASSLNAARSPLHF. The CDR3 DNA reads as TGTGCCAGCAGCTTAAACGCTGCCAGGTCACCCCTCCACTTT. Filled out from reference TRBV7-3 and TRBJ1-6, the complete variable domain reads GAGVSQTPSNKVTEKGKYVELRCDPISGHTALYWYRQSLGQGPEFLIYFQGTGAADDSGLPNDRFFAVRPEGSVSTLKIQRTERGDSAVYLCASSLNAARSPLHFGNGTRLTVT.

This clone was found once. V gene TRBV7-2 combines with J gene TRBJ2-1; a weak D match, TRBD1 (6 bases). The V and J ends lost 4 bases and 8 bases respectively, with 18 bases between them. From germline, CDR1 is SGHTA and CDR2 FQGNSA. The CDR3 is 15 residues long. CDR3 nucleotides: TGTGCCAGCAGCTCCCAACAGGGACATAAGTATGAGCAGTTCTTC. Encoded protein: CASSSQQGHKYEQFF.

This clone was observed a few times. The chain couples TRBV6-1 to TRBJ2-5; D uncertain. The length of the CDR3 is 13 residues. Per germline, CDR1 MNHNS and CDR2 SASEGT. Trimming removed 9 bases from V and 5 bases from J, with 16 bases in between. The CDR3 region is CASSRSQSETQYF. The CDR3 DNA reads TGTGCCAGTTCCCGGTCACAATCGGAGACCCAGTACTTC.

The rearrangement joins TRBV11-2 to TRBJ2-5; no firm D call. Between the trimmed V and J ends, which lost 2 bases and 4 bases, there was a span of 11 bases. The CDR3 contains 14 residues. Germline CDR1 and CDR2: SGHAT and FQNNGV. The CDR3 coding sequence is TGTGCCAGCAGCTTAAACCACGAGAGAGAGACCCAGTACTTC. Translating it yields CASSLNHERETQYF.

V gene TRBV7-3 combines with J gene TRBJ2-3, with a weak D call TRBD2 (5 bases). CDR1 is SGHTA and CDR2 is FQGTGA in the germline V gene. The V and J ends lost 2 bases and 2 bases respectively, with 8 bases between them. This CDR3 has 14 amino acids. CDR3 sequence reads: CASSLGGYTDTQYF. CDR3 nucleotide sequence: TGTGCCAGCAGCTTAGGCGGGTACACAGATACGCAGTATTTT.

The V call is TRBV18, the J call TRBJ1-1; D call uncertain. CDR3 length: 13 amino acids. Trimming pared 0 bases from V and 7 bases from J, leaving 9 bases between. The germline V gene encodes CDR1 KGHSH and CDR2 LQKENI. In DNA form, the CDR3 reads TGTGCCAGCTCACCACCTGACACGTATGAAGCTTTCTTT. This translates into CASSPPDTYEAFF. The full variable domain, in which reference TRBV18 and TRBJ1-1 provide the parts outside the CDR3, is NAGVMQNPRHLVRRRGQEARLRCSPMKGHSHVYWYRQLPEEGLKFMVYLQKENIIDESGMPKERFSAEFPKEGPSILRIQQVVRGDSAAYFCASSPPDTYEAFFGQGTRLTVV.

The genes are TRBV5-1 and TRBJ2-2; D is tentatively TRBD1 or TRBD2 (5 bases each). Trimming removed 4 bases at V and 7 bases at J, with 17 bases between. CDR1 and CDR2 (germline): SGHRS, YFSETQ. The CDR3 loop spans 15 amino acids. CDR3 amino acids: CASSNRDVDRGELFF. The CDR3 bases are TGCGCCAGCAGCAACCGGGACGTCGATCGCGGGGAGCTGTTTTTT.

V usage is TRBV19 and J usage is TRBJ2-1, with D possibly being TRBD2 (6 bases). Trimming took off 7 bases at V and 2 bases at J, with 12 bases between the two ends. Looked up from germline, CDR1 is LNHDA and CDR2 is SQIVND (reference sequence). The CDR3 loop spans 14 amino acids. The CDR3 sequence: CASTIGGAYNEQFF. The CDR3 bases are TGTGCCAGTACCATAGGAGGGGCCTACAATGAGCAGTTCTTC.

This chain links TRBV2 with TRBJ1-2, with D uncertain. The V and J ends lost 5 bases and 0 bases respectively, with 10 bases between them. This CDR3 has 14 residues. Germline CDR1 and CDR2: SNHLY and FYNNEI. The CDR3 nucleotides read TGTGCCAGCAGTAAGAATTGGTCTAACTATGGCTACACCTTC. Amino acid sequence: CASSKNWSNYGYTF. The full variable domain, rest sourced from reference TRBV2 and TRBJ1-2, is EPEVTQTPSHQVTQMGQEVILRCVPISNHLYFYWYRQILGQKVEFLVSFYNNEISEKSEIFDDQFSVERPDGSNFTLKIRSTKLEDSAMYFCASSKNWSNYGYTFGSGTRLTVV.

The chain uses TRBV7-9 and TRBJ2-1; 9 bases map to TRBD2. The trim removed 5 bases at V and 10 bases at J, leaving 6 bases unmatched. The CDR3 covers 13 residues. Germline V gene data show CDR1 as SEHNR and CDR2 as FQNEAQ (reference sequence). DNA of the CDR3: TGTGCCAGCAGCGACGGACTAGCGAACGAGCAGTTCTTC. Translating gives CASSDGLANEQFF.